The 12 T cell receptor beta chains below come from one sample, sequenced in a study of a mutant IDH1 vaccine in newly diagnosed glioma. The method was immunoSEQ multiplex PCR; TCRdb's version includes in-frame clones alone and lacks a portion of them. The data show some 50,000 clones, roughly 83% seen once. These receptors' targets are unknown. Time point in this sample: week 47, end of study. It was 300 ug of mutant IDH1 20-mer peptide that made up each vaccine dose, given with topical imiquimod. The sequencing here drew on PBMCs, taken from a glioma patient whose treatment included an IDH1 peptide vaccine. The receptors were gathered from a woman under 40 with glioma. Some clones in this sample may be carry-over from other donors' samples.

This chain links TRBV7-8 with TRBJ2-7; 10 nucleotides agree with TRBD1. This CDR3 is built from 15 residues. Unmatched junction bases numbered 8, after V lost 5 bases and J lost 4 bases. In germline, CDR1 is SGHVS, CDR2 FQNEAQ. The CDR3 sequence: CASSPQRTGGYEQYF. The CDR3, as DNA: TGTGCCAGCAGCCCACAGAGGACAGGGGGTTACGAGCAGTACTTC. Based on the CDR3 plus reference TRBV7-8 and TRBJ2-7, the full variable domain is GAGVSQSPRYKVAKRGQDVALRCDPISGHVSLFWYQQALGQGPEFLTYFQNEAQLDKSGLPSDRFFAERPEGSVSTLKIQRTQQEDSAVYLCASSPQRTGGYEQYFGPGTRLTVT.

V gene TRBV5-4 combines with J gene TRBJ1-5; perhaps TRBD1 as D (5 bases). The CDR3 covers 14 residues. The V gene lost 5 bases and the J gene lost 7 bases, with 16 bases spanning the gap. Per the germline V gene, CDR1 is SGHNT and CDR2 is YYREEE (reference sequence). CDR3 sequence reads: CASSRDGVGQPQHF. In nucleotides, the CDR3 is TGTGCCAGCAGTCGGGACGGGGTAGGGCAGCCCCAGCATTTT.

The chain combines TRBV4-1 with TRBJ2-1, with 7 bases lining up with TRBD2. The V and J ends lost 1 base and 8 bases, in that order; junction bases with no gene match: 8. Germline CDR1 is MGHRA and CDR2 is YSYEKL. The length of the CDR3 is 15 residues. The CDR3 DNA reads TGCGCCAGCAGCCAAGGACTAGCTGGTCCGGATGAGCAGTTCTTC. Its protein product is CASSQGLAGPDEQFF.

This clone appeared once. The V and J genes are TRBV12-5 and TRBJ2-1, with D perhaps matching TRBD1 (5 bases). V lost 5 bases and J lost 7, with 15 bases in between. Germline V gives CDR1 LGHNT, CDR2 FRNRAP. The length of the CDR3 is 14 residues. CDR3 protein: CASGRPDTPNEQFF. DNA of the CDR3: TGTGCTAGTGGTCGACCGGACACCCCGAATGAGCAGTTCTTC.

The CDR3 is CASSPRSEQYF. As DNA, the CDR3 is TGTGCCAGCAGCCCGAGGAGCGAGCAGTACTTC. V is TRBV28 and J is TRBJ2-7; D ambiguous. The CDR3 contains 11 residues. Germline V gene sequence: CDR1 MDHEN, CDR2 SYDVKM. Trimming removed 6 bases from V and 6 bases from J, with 9 bases in between.

The chain employs TRBV7-3 and TRBJ2-3; 9 bases agree with TRBD2. The CDR3 runs to 16 residues. V lost 4 bases and J lost 0; bases outside the gene matches: 5. CDR1 and CDR2 from the germline V gene are SGHTA and FQGTGA. The CDR3 loop is CASSSLAGTSTDTQYF. The CDR3 coding sequence is TGTGCCAGCAGCTCACTAGCGGGTACAAGCACAGATACGCAGTATTTT.

The chain is built from TRBV27 and TRBJ2-1; D may correspond to TRBD1 or TRBD2 (5 bases each). V was clipped by 10 bases and J by 7 bases, with 23 bases between them. Germline loops: CDR1 MNHEY, CDR2 SMNVEV (reference sequence). CDR3 size: 15 residues. The CDR3 spells CATGPGLPRGNEQFF. In nucleotides, the CDR3 is TGTGCCACAGGCCCCGGACTCCCAAGGGGTAATGAGCAGTTCTTC.

This clone came up a few times. The genes are TRBV5-1 and TRBJ1-1; the D gene is possibly TRBD1 (5 bases). V shed 4 bases and J shed 4 bases, with 14 bases lying between them. This CDR3 spans 14 amino acids. Germline V gives CDR1 SGHRS, CDR2 YFSETQ. The CDR3 sequence: CASSAWTSRTEAFF. DNA of the CDR3: TGCGCCAGCAGCGCCTGGACAAGTCGCACTGAAGCTTTCTTT. Combining the CDR3 with reference TRBV5-1 and TRBJ1-1 gives the whole variable domain KAGVTQTPRYLIKTRGQQVTLSCSPISGHRSVSWYQQTPGQGLQFLFEYFSETQRNKGNFPGRFSGRQFSNSRSEMNVSTLELGDSALYLCASSAWTSRTEAFFGQGTRLTVV.

The rearrangement joins TRBV6-6 to TRBJ2-7, with no clear D. The CDR3 has 11 amino acids. Germline CDR1 reads MNHNY; CDR2 reads SVGAGI (reference sequence). The V and J ends lost 8 bases and 3 bases respectively, with 8 bases between them. The CDR3 loop is CASSASYEQYF. CDR3 sequence (DNA): TGTGCCAGCTCAGCGAGCTACGAGCAGTACTTC.

This clone was observed a single time. The chain joins TRBV25-1 to TRBJ1-2; D might be TRBD1 (5 bases). Trimming took 6 bases from V and 8 from J, leaving 13 bases between them. The length of the CDR3 is 12 residues. CDR1 and CDR2 (germline): MGHDK, SYGVNS. CDR3 protein: CASRSREQGYTF. The DNA of the CDR3 is TGTGCCAGCAGGAGCAGGGAACAAGGCTACACCTTC.

The rearrangement links TRBV5-4 to TRBJ2-7, with a possible D match to TRBD1 (5 bases). CDR3 length: 14 residues. Germline CDR1 reads SGHNT; CDR2 reads YYREEE (reference sequence). V lost 2 bases, J lost 5 bases, and 14 bases lay in between. The CDR3 DNA is TGTGCCAGCAGCTTTGTCGGCAGGGTCCACGAGCAGTACTTC. It translates to CASSFVGRVHEQYF.

The chain uses TRBV5-4 and TRBJ2-3; 8 nucleotides agree with TRBD2. Trimming cost V 2 bases and J 6 bases; bases outside gene matches: 11. This CDR3 has 16 amino acids. CDR1 SGHNT and CDR2 YYREEE come from the germline V gene (reference sequence). This CDR3 is CASSLRRPGLGDTQYF. The CDR3 bases are TGTGCCAGCAGCTTACGCCGCCCGGGACTAGGGGATACGCAGTATTTT.